This T cell receptor beta chain was sequenced during a study of blood T cell repertoires in COVID-19 (dated by TCRdb to about 2020). Background for the entire study: Collaborator samples came from the United States, Italy and Spain and covered acute and convalescent phases of COVID-19. The material from the prospective study consisted of cDNA or gDNA derived from T cells, B-cell-depleted T cells, or PBMCs. Subjects who had been exposed to COVID-19, were actively infected with it, or had recovered from it provided the deeply sampled blood TCRbeta repertoires that made up the dataset. The repertoires were made available in a free public database intended to serve as a resource for research on the immune response to SARS-CoV-2. A de-identified subject ID, COVID-19 status, age in years and sex were almost always included in the sample metadata. Samples came from the ongoing ImmuneRACE study (first 160 participants) plus 1,254 subjects from 6 global collaborators. Where available, HLA class I and class II types were obtained from metadata supplied by the sample provider rather than from assay-based typing. Study-level results and caveats: Clinical and demographic metadata were provided uncurated, with the amount varying by source and participant.

TCRbeta CDR3 regions were amplified from genomic DNA using the immunoSEQ Assay, a bias-controlled multiplex PCR. The source study handled its data this way. Within the assay, amplification of reference gene primers was used to estimate how many nucleated cells each sample contained. Sequence reads were collapsed and filtered to measure the absolute abundance of every unique TCRbeta CDR3 rearrangement. Productive Simpson clonality was computed per sample as the square root of Simpson's diversity index over productive rearrangements. TCRdb holds this immuneACCESS table with in-frame rearrangements only. Some clones are missing; in checked studies, unresolved V genes explain under half, and the rest has no known cause. V, J and clone size are taken as reported in that table, and D and trimming were inferred from the DNA itself. The sample table lists 250,000 to 400,000 clones, roughly 90% of them with a count of one. The ten largest clones take up under 3.5% of the sample.

The CDR3 measures 15 amino acids from cysteine to phenylalanine. Only the CDR3 region is kept as DNA, spanning 45 bases read in frame from base 1. Trimming leaves V shorter by 5 bases and J shorter by 8 bases, with the junction holding 10 bases beyond the gene matches. CDR1 SEHNR and CDR2 FQNEAQ are derived from the germline V gene (reference sequence). One collaborating source in Seattle enrolled patients during active infection and followed them longitudinally through the course of disease. Each collaborating institution followed its own protocols to collect whole blood in K2EDTA tubes. For TCRbeta analysis, collaborators shipped samples as frozen whole blood, isolated PBMCs, or DNA extracted from either of those sample types. About this clone: No antigen is known for it. Base qualities are missing; no much larger clone stands one base away.

The sequence is built from TRBV7-9 and TRBJ2-1; TRBD2 agrees with 9 junctional bases. The sample taken for sequencing was peripheral blood. The TCR comes from a woman aged 30 to 39 with COVID-19, enrolled during active disease. CDR3 region: CASSPGIAGVDEQFF. The DNA reads as follows: TGTGCCAGCAGCCCGGGAATAGCGGGAGTGGATGAGCAGTTCTTC.